This T cell receptor beta chain was observed in a study of Ad26.COV2.S vaccination and SARS-CoV-2 variants. The table came from immunoSEQ multiplex PCR; TCRdb's copy has only in-frame clones and leaves some out. The sample records a few hundred thousand clones, approximately 90% being singletons. V was pared by 6 bases and J by 6 bases, with 8 bases of the junction left unmatched. In germline, CDR1 is ENHRY, CDR2 SYGVKD. The CDR3 is made up of 15 amino acids. Treatment specified: 15 to 20 received Ad26.COV2.S at low or high dose, single or two shots; 5 received placebo; per-sample allocation not given. Day 63 following the first vaccine or placebo injection was when the samples were taken.

This chain uses TRBV10-3 with TRBJ2-1, with 10 bases matching TRBD2. The sequence was obtained from a person between 18 and 59 years old who received the Ad26.COV2.S COVID-19 vaccine or a placebo. Sample: peripheral blood, taken in a trial of Ad26.COV2.S vaccine versus placebo. CDR3 sequence: CAIRPRTSGTNEQFF. CDR3 sequence (DNA): TGTGCCATCAGACCCCGGACTAGCGGAACCAATGAGCAGTTCTTC.